This T cell receptor beta chain was obtained from a study of cytomegalovirus exposure and HLA in healthy donors. The PCR had 60 Vbeta and 13 Jbeta primers. The repertoire was sequenced with immunoSEQ multiplex PCR; TCRdb's copy has only in-frame clones and lacks some. The sample lists about 94,000 clones, approximately 66% occurring once. As regards this clone: Its specificity is unknown.

Each donor was nominally healthy when sampled (though unrecorded immune exposures were likely). V was clipped by 3 bases and J by 5 bases, with 11 bases between them. This CDR3 comprises 13 residues. Germline CDR1 is LGHNA and CDR2 is YNFKEQ. Regarding the study as a whole: A few chains linked to CMV were shown in vitro to be specific for CMV antigens. A later analysis reportedly found that, within productive TCRs, an Asian-associated ancestry cluster had fewer N-insertions than the mean observed across the approximately 700 donors.

The chain joins TRBV4-2 to TRBJ2-7, with a tentative D call TRBD1 (5 bases). The sample taken for sequencing was PBMCs. This TCR derives from a man aged 30-40 years in good health and CMV-seronegative. CDR3 region: CASSQDQGHEQYF. CDR3 DNA: TGTGCCAGCAGCCAGGACCAGGGCCACGAGCAGTACTTC.